The TCR beta chain under discussion was sequenced for a study of T cells in Graves' hyperthyroidism and ophthalmopathy. Study overall: Any treatment followed the collection of peripheral blood at initial diagnosis.

Patients aged 18 to 65 with hyperthyroidism were newly diagnosed, with duration under 2 months. The CDR3 regions of TCR beta were amplified from RNA transcripts. HTBI primers were used for first-round RT-PCR of the TCR CDR3. TCRdb reprocessed the multiplex PCR reads via MiXCR and lists one record per CDR3 protein. The table records around 700,000 distinct CDR3 sequences, 18% of them present only once. The CDR3 is 14 amino acids. V was trimmed by 6 bases and J by 3 bases, leaving 14 bases between them. The germline V gene has CDR1 WNHNN and CDR2 SYGVQD (reference sequence). General study findings and limits: A model of 13 V-J features distinguished ophthalmopathy from stable hyperthyroidism. Model predictions of ophthalmopathy came a median around 6.5 months before onset.

Comments on this clonotype: Its matching antigen is unknown.

This rearrangement joins TRBV10-1 to TRBJ2-5; no clear D. Sequencing was performed on blood. The TCR was taken from a woman in her forties or fifties with Graves' hyperthyroidism that later progressed to Graves' ophthalmopathy. CDR3 in DNA: TGCGCCAGCAGCCTCCAAGGTGGGAAAGAGACCCAGTACTTC. It yields the protein CASSLQGGKETQYF.